The 8 T cell receptor beta chains below all came from one sample that was sequenced in a study of graft-versus-host responses after intestinal transplantation. Which antigens these TCRs recognize remains unknown. The repertoire was sequenced with immunoSEQ multiplex PCR; TCRdb's copy has only in-frame clones and lacks some. Of roughly 110,000 clones detected, roughly 90% appear once; the ten largest clones hold less than 0.85%. Specimen: unstimulated CD4+ T cells sorted from spleen or lymph node cells, collected before transplant. The receptors stem from a human donor who was the organ donor for an intestinal transplant.

The genes are TRBV18 and TRBJ2-3, with TRBD2 matching over 15 bases. Unmatched junction bases numbered 6, after V lost 0 bases and J lost 5 bases. Looked up from germline, CDR1 is KGHSH and CDR2 is LQKENI. This CDR3 contains 18 residues. The CDR3 region is CASSPPRTSGRVEDTQYF. The CDR3 DNA reads TGTGCCAGCTCACCACCCAGGACTAGCGGGAGGGTGGAAGATACGCAGTATTTT. Full variable domain (rest looked up from reference TRBV18 and TRBJ2-3): NAGVMQNPRHLVRRRGQEARLRCSPMKGHSHVYWYRQLPEEGLKFMVYLQKENIIDESGMPKERFSAEFPKEGPSILRIQQVVRGDSAAYFCASSPPRTSGRVEDTQYFGPGTRLTVL.

V is TRBV30 and J is TRBJ1-2; D unresolved. Germline V gene data show CDR1 as GTSNPN and CDR2 as SVGIG (reference sequence). This CDR3 comprises 11 residues. Trimming removed 5 bases at V and 5 bases at J, with 9 bases between. The chain's CDR3 is CAWGLGYGYTF. For the CDR3, the DNA is TGTGCCTGGGGTCTAGGGTATGGCTACACCTTC.

The J gene is TRBJ1-4, the V gene TRBV6-4, with a weak D call TRBD1 (5 bases). V was pared by 5 bases and J by 7 bases, with 17 bases between. CDR3 length: 15 residues. Germline lookup yields CDR1 MRHNA and CDR2 SNTAGT. CDR3 in amino acids: CASSRYMGLGEKLFF. DNA of the CDR3: TGTGCCAGCAGTCGGTACATGGGGCTTGGTGAAAAACTGTTTTTT.

This chain connects TRBV7-9 to TRBJ1-1; D remains ambiguous. The CDR3 spans 13 residues. Trimming removed 3 bases from V and 5 bases from J, with 10 bases in between. Germline-derived CDR1 and CDR2 are SEHNR and FQNEAQ (reference sequence). In DNA, the CDR3 is TGTGCCAGCAGCTTTAAGGAAAGGACTGAAGCTTTCTTT. This codes for CASSFKERTEAFF.

The CDR3 loop is CSVGGQGSGYTF. Written as DNA, the CDR3 is TGCAGCGTTGGGGGGCAGGGGAGCGGCTACACCTTC. The V and J genes are TRBV29-1 and TRBJ1-2, with D perhaps TRBD1 (6 bases). CDR1 SQVTM and CDR2 ANQGSEA come from the germline V gene. The ends were cut back, 4 bases at V and 8 bases at J, with 14 bases in the middle. CDR3 length: 12 amino acids.

The chain uses TRBV7-9 and TRBJ1-4, with TRBD1 as a possible D gene (6 bases). Germline CDR1 is SEHNR and CDR2 is FQNEAQ (reference sequence). The ends were cut back, 5 bases at V and 7 bases at J, with 17 bases in the middle. CDR3 length: 15 amino acids. The CDR3 nucleotides are TGTGCCAGCAGCCCTCCGGGGGCGTTGACTGAAAAACTGTTTTTT. Its translation: CASSPPGALTEKLFF.

The CDR3 nucleotides read TGTGCTAGTGGTTTACCGGACAGCTTATCTGAAGCTTTCTTT. Translated: CASGLPDSLSEAFF. The rearrangement joins TRBV12-5 to TRBJ1-1, with D tentatively TRBD1 (6 bases). Germline V gene lookup returns CDR1 LGHNT and CDR2 FRNRAP. The CDR3 has 14 amino acids. V lost 3 bases and J 6 bases, leaving 14 bases between the germline ends.

The V gene is TRBV6-1, the J gene TRBJ2-3; D may be TRBD2 (7 bases). V lost 2 bases and J 7 bases, leaving 22 bases between the germline ends. In germline, CDR1 is MNHNS, CDR2 SASEGT. The CDR3 contains 17 residues. CDR3 coding DNA: TGTGCCAGCAGTGAAATGTGGGAGGGGGTCGTTCGACATACGCAGTATTTT. Protein sequence: CASSEMWEGVVRHTQYF.